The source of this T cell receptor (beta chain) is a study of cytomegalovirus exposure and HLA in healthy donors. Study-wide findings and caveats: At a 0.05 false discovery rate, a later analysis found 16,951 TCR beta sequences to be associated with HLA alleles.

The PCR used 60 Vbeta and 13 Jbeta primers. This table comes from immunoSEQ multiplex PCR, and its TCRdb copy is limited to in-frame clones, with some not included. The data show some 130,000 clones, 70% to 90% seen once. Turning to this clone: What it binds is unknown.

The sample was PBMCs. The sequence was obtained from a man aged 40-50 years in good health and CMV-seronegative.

The CDR3 loop reads CASSQDGGGVNYGYTF. The CDR3 region has the DNA TGCGCCAGCAGCCAAGATGGAGGGGGCGTAAACTATGGCTACACCTTC. The genes are TRBV4-3 and TRBJ1-2, with 7 bases lining up with TRBD1. The CDR3 length is 16 residues. Germline V lookup: CDR1 LGHNA, CDR2 YSLEER. J was trimmed by 2 bases and V by 0 bases; bases with no gene match: 6.